This TCR beta chain was recorded in a study of CD4+ T cells in melanoma. General observations from the study: In melanoma, neoantigen-specific CD4+ T cells reportedly differed in differentiation state. CD8+ T cell, macrophage and B cell function reportedly correlated with neoantigen-specific CD4+ T cells.

Germline CDR1 MNHEY, CDR2 SMNVEV (reference sequence). The CDR3 has 13 residues. With 2 bases removed from V and 2 bases from J, the gap between germline ends came to 6 bases. In regard to this clone: Its target is unknown.

Method: immunoSEQ multiplex PCR; TCRdb's copy keeps in-frame clones and lacks some. This table holds about 140,000 clones, 80% to 95% found once. The rearrangement joins TRBV27 to TRBJ1-2; D not resolved. This TCR derives from a human donor with melanoma. The CDR3 spells CASSLQRNYGYTF. For the CDR3, the DNA is TGTGCCAGCAGTTTACAGAGAAACTATGGCTACACCTTC.